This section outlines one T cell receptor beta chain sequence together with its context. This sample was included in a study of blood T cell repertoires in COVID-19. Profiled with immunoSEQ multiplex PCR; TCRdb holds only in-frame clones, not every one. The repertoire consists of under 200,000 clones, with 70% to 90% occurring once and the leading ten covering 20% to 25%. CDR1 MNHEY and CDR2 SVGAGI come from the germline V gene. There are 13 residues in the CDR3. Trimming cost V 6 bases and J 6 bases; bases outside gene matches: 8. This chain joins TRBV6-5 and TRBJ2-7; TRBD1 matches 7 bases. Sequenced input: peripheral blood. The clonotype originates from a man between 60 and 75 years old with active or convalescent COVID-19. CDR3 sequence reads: CASRKGQKGEQYF. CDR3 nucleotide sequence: TGTGCCAGCAGGAAGGGACAGAAGGGCGAGCAGTACTTC.